The T cell receptor (beta chain) described here comes from a study of identical twins listed by TCRdb under 2016. Study-wide context: To test whether fetal clonotypes persist, this study deep-sequenced TCR alpha and beta repertoires from monozygotic twins, from unrelated adults of various ages, and from cord blood. To rule out contamination, the twin experiments were replicated at different times with different library preparation protocols.

This clonotype was detected ten times or more. Its antigen is unknown. Base qualities are missing; no much larger clone stands one base away. Beyond this particular receptor, the publication reports: Out-of-frame TCR alpha sequences shared between twins showed an excess of low generation-probability sequences compared with coincidental sharing between unrelated individuals. In monozygotic twins, recombination models systematically underestimated out-of-frame TCR alpha sharing, but the models matched the sharing seen between unrelated individuals. Abundant cord blood beta clonotypes carried fewer insertions; young adult naive repertoires showed a weaker similar trend, while memory repertoires showed none. Zero-insertion analyses could be partly confounded by invariant T cells such as MAIT and iNKT, although diverse VJ usage argued against such confounding for most clonotypes. Excess twin sharing in beta out-of-frame sequences was weaker because fewer shared sequences lowered the signal-to-noise ratio. Conclusions relied on cross-sectional statistical analysis, since the same donors could not be followed over many years.

V lost 5 bases and J lost 4 bases, and the count of bases not matched to a germline gene is 5. The CDR3 measures 15 amino acids from cysteine to phenylalanine. The only DNA kept is the CDR3, 45 bases in frame from the first base. CDR1 SGHAT and CDR2 FQNNGV were looked up in the germline V gene. Receptors were amplified or captured by 5' RACE. TCRdb names Illumina HiSeq 2000 as the instrument used. Template switching introduced a universal primer binding site; the final cDNA contained a unique molecular identifier, enabling accurate counting of TCR cDNA molecules. Specific primers in the conserved constant-segment region were used to synthesize first-strand cDNA for TCR alpha and beta chains. To control for contamination, every cDNA library was double barcoded, receiving both a SMART-Mk sample barcode and Illumina barcodes. TruSeq adapter sequences along with Illumina sample barcodes were introduced in two successive PCR steps. The TCR alpha and beta cDNA libraries were sequenced on the Illumina HiSeq platform using custom primers. The authors' analysis ran thus. Raw reads were processed with MiGEC to extract unique molecular identifiers, and MiXCR was used to determine CDR3 positions. Recombination models were inferred per individual with the repgenHMM and IGoR tools using an EM algorithm. Shared clonotypes were analyzed with the tcR package in R, and sharing was normalized by the product of cloneset sizes. Out-of-frame nonproductive sequences were analyzed to study raw recombination free of thymic and clonal selection effects. TCRdb's own reprocessing of the public reads used fastp at Q25 and MiXCR and kept productive beta chains. Duplicate CDR3 protein sequences are folded into a single record with the most common DNA and genes. The V and J calls were determined by TCRdb, not by the authors. The sample yields nearly 650,000 distinct CDR3 sequences; 7.1% were counted once. The ten most abundant clones make up about 1.6% of the sample.

Every donor in the study was a healthy Caucasian. Three pairs of female monozygotic twins, all aged about 18 to 29 years, made up the twin cohort. The RNA used for TCR libraries was isolated from peripheral blood mononuclear cells. This sample was shared with a second study, whose subject was yellow fever vaccine responses in identical twins. Reported in the second study: According to the authors, the vaccine-induced T cell response in identical twins seemed to be partly convergent and partly specific to each individual. The study precisely tracked vaccine-responding T cell clones in identical twins.

Sequencing input: PBMCs. This TCR came from a woman under 30 in good health. The chain employs TRBV11-2 and TRBJ2-1, and TRBD1 matches 10 of the central bases. CDR3 sequence: CASSPTGGYYNEQFF. The DNA reads as follows: TGTGCCAGCAGCCCGACAGGGGGCTATTACAATGAGCAGTTCTTC.